This T cell receptor (beta chain) was obtained from a study of CD8 T cells in Susac syndrome. The germline V and J ends were trimmed by 6 bases and 2 bases, with 14 bases remaining between them. The CDR3 covers 14 residues. Looked up from germline, CDR1 is MNHEY and CDR2 is SVGEGT. Random-hexamer reverse transcription was applied to roughly 0.5 to 1 ug RNA. A multiplex approach, immunoSEQ multiplex PCR, amplified TCR beta CDR3 across 54 Vbeta and 13 Jbeta. From the immunoSEQ multiplex PCR reads, TCRdb called clonotypes with MiXCR, one entry per CDR3 protein. The data hold about 120,000 distinct CDR3 sequences, with over 90% observed a single time. Sequencing of TCR beta, carried out with a high-throughput approach, was applied to CD8+ and CD4+ T cells from the blood. TEMRA cells were FACS-enriched, unlike CD8+ and CD4+ T cells, which were negatively isolated.

The chain employs TRBV6-2 or TRBV6-3 and TRBJ2-7, with D possibly TRBD2 on 5 matching bases. Specimen: CD4+ T cells from PBMCs. The receptor was isolated from a human donor in good health. CDR3 region: CASRRAFQPYEQYF. The CDR3 nucleotides read TGTGCCAGCAGGCGGGCCTTTCAGCCCTACGAGCAGTACTTC.